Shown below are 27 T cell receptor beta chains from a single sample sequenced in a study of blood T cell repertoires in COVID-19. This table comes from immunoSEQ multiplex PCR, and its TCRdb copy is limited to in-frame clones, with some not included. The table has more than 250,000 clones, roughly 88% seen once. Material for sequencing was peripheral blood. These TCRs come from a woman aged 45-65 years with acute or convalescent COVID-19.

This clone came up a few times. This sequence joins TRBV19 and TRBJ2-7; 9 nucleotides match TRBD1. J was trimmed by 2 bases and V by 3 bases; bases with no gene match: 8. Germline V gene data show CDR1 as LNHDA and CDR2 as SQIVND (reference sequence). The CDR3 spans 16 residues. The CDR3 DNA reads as TGTGCCAGTAGTATTAAGCCGGGACAGGGTACCTACGAGCAGTACTTC. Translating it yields CASSIKPGQGTYEQYF.

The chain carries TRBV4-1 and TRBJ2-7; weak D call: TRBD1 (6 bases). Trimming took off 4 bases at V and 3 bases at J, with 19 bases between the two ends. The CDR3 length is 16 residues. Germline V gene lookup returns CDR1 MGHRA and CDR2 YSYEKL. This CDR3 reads CASSLSQNTGYYEQYF. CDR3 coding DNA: TGCGCCAGCAGCCTCTCTCAGAATACAGGGTACTACGAGCAGTACTTC.

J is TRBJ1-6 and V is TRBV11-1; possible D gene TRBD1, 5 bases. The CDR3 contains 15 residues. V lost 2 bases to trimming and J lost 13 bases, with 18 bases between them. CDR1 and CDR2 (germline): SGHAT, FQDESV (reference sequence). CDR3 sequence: CASSLRQGGSGPLHF. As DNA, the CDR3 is TGTGCCAGCAGCTTACGGCAGGGTGGCTCTGGCCCCCTCCACTTT.

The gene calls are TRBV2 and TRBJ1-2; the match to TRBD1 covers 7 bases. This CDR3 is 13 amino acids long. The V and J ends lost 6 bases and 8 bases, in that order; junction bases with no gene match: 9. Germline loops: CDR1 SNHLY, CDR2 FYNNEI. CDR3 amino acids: CASSLDRTEGYTF. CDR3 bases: TGTGCCAGCAGCCTGGACAGGACAGAAGGCTACACCTTC.

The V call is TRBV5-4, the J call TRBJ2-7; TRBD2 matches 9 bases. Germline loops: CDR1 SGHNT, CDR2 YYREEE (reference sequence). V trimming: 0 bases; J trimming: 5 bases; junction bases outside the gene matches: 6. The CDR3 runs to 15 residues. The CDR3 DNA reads TGTGCCAGCAGCTTGGTCAGCGGGAGGTCTGACGAGCAGTACTTC. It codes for CASSLVSGRSDEQYF.

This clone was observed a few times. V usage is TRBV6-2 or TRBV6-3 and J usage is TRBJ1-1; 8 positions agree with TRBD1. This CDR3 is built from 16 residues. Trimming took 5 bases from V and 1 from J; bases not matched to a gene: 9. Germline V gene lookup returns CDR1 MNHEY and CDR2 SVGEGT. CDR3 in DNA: TGTGCCAGCAGTGGGCGACAGGGGATCGGGAACACTGAAGCTTTCTTT. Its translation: CASSGRQGIGNTEAFF.

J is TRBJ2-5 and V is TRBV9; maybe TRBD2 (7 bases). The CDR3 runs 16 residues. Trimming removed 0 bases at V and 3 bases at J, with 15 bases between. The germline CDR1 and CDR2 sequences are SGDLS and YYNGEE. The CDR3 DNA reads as TGTGCCAGCAGCGTAGAGGGGGACTACTGGGAAGAGACCCAGTACTTC. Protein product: CASSVEGDYWEETQYF.

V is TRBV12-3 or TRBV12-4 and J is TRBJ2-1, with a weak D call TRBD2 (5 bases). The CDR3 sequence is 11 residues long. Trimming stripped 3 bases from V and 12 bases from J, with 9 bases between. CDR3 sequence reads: CASSFSAGQFF. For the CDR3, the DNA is TGTGCCAGCAGTTTCTCTGCGGGGCAGTTCTTC.

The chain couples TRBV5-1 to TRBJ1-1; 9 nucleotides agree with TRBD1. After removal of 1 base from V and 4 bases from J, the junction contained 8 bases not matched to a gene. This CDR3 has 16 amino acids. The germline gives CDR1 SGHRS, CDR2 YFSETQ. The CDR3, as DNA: TGCGCCAGCAGCTTGTTGGAGCGGACAGGGGTCACTGAAGCTTTCTTT. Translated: CASSLLERTGVTEAFF.

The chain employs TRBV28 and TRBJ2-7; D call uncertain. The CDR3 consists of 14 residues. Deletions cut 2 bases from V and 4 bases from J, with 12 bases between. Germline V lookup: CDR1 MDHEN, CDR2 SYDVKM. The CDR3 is CASSLIGSGYEQYF. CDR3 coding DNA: TGTGCCAGCAGTTTAATTGGGTCCGGGTACGAGCAGTACTTC.

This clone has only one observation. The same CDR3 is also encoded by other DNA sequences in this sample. CDR3 nucleotides: TGTGCCAGCTCACCGGACATCTCTGGAAACACCATATATTTT. Residues: CASSPDISGNTIYF. The chain employs TRBV18 and TRBJ1-3; TRBD1 might be the D (5 bases). The CDR3 is 14 residues long. Germline V CDR1 and CDR2: KGHSH, LQKENI. Between the trimmed V and J ends, which lost 3 bases and 0 bases, there was a span of 6 bases.

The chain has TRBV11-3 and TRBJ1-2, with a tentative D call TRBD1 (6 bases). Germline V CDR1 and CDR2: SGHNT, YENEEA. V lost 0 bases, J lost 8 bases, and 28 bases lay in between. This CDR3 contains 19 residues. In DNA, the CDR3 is TGTGCCAGCAGCTTAGATAGGACAGCCGTCGAACCCTCCATATGCGGCTACACCTTC. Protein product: CASSLDRTAVEPSICGYTF.

CDR3 region: CASSQLRTGSHEQYF. CDR3 nucleotides: TGCGCCAGCAGCCAACTACGTACAGGGTCCCACGAGCAGTACTTC. The chain links TRBV4-3 to TRBJ2-7; D is perhaps TRBD1 (6 bases). This CDR3 comprises 15 residues. Trimming pared 2 bases from V and 5 bases from J, leaving 16 bases between. Germline CDR1 LGHNA, CDR2 YSLEER.

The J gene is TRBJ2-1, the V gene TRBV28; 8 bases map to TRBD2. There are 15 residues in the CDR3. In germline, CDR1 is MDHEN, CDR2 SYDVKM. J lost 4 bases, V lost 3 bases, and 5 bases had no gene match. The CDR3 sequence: CASSLGLERYNEQFF. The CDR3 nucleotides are TGTGCCAGCAGTTTGGGACTAGAAAGATACAATGAGCAGTTCTTC.

CDR3 in amino acids: CAISDVLAGGSYNEQFF. In DNA form, the CDR3 reads TGTGCCATCAGTGATGTTCTAGCGGGAGGCTCCTACAATGAGCAGTTCTTC. The chain recombines TRBV10-3 with TRBJ2-1; 11 bases match TRBD2. The CDR3 length is 17 residues. Trimming at V came to 3 bases and at J to 0 bases, leaving 4 bases not matched to a gene. CDR1 ENHRY and CDR2 SYGVKD come from the germline V gene.

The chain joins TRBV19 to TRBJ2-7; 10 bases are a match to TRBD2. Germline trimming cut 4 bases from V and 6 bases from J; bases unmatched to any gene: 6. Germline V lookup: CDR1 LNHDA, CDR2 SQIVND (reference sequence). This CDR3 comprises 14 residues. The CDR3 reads CASSNLAGALEQYF. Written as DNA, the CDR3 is TGTGCCAGTAGTAACCTAGCGGGAGCTCTCGAGCAGTACTTC.

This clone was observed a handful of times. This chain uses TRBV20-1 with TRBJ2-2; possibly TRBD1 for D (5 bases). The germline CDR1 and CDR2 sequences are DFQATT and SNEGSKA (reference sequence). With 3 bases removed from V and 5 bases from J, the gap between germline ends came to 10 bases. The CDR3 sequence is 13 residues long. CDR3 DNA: TGCAGTGCTAGTATTAGGGGAACCGGGGAGCTGTTTTTT. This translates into CSASIRGTGELFF.

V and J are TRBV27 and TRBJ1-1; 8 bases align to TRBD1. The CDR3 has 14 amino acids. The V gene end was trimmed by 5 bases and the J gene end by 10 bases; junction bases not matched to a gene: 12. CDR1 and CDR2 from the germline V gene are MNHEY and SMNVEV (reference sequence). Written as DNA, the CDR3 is TGTGCCAGCAGTCGACAGGGGAGATGGGTTGGAGCTTTCTTT. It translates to CASSRQGRWVGAFF.

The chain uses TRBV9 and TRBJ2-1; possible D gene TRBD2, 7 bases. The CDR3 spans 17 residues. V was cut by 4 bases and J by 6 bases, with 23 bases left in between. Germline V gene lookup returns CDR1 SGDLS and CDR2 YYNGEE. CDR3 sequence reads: CASSPRGGAGMSNEQFF. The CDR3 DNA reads TGTGCCAGCAGCCCCCGAGGGGGAGCGGGAATGAGCAATGAGCAGTTCTTC.

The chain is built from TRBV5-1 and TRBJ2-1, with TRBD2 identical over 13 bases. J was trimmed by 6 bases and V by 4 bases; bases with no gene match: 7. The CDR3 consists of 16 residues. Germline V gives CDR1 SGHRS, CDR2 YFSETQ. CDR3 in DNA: TGCGCCAGCAGCCCCAGGACTAGCGGGAGAGGCAATGAGCAGTTCTTC. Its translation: CASSPRTSGRGNEQFF.

The CDR3 region has the DNA TGTGCCAGCAGCCAGCTTAGTGACTCTCCTGGAAACACCATATATTTT. Its protein product is CASSQLSDSPGNTIYF. The V and J genes are TRBV3-1 (or the pseudogene TRBV3-2) and TRBJ1-3; D gene unclear. The V end was cut by 3 bases, the J end by 2 bases, with 14 bases between. CDR1 is LGHDT and CDR2 is YNNKEL in the germline V gene (reference sequence). The CDR3 is 16 amino acids.

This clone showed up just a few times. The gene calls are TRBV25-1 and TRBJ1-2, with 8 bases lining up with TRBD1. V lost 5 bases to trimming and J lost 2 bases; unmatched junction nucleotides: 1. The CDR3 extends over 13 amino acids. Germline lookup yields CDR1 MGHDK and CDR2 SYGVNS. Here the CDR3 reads CASSRTGNYGYTF. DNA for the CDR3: TGTGCCAGCAGTCGGACAGGGAACTATGGCTACACCTTC.

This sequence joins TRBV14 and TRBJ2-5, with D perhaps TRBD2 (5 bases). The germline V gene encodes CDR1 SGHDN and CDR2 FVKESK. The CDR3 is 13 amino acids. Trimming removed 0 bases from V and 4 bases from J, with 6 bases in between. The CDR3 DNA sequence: TGTGCCAGCAGCCAAGACGAGGGAGAGACCCAGTACTTC. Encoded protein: CASSQDEGETQYF.

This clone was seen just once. This CDR3 reads CASSQDRDRAYEQYF. The CDR3 region has the DNA TGTGCCAGCAGCCAAGACCGGGACAGGGCCTACGAGCAGTACTTC. The chain employs TRBV14 and TRBJ2-7, with 9 bases lining up with TRBD1. J gave up 2 bases and V 0 bases, and 2 bases lay outside the gene matches. Germline CDR1 is SGHDN and CDR2 is FVKESK. The CDR3 runs to 15 residues.

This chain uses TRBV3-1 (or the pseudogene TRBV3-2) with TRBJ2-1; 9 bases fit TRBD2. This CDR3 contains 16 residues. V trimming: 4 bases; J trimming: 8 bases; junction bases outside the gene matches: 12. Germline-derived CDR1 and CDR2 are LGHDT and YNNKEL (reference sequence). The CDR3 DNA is TGTGCCAGCAGCCCCGGTGGGCGTAGCGGGAGCGATGAGCAGTTCTTC. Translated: CASSPGGRSGSDEQFF.

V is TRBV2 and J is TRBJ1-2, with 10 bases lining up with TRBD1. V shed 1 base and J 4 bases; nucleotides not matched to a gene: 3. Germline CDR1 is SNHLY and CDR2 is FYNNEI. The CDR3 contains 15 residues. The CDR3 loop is CASSEGGDRGYGYTF. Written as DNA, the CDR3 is TGTGCCAGCAGTGAAGGGGGGGACAGGGGCTATGGCTACACCTTC.

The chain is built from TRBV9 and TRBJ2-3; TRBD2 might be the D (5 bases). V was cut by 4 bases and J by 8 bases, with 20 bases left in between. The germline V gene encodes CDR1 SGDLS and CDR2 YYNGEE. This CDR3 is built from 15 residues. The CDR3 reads CASSPHNSSTGTQYF. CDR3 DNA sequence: TGTGCCAGCAGCCCGCACAATTCTAGCACGGGTACGCAGTATTTT.